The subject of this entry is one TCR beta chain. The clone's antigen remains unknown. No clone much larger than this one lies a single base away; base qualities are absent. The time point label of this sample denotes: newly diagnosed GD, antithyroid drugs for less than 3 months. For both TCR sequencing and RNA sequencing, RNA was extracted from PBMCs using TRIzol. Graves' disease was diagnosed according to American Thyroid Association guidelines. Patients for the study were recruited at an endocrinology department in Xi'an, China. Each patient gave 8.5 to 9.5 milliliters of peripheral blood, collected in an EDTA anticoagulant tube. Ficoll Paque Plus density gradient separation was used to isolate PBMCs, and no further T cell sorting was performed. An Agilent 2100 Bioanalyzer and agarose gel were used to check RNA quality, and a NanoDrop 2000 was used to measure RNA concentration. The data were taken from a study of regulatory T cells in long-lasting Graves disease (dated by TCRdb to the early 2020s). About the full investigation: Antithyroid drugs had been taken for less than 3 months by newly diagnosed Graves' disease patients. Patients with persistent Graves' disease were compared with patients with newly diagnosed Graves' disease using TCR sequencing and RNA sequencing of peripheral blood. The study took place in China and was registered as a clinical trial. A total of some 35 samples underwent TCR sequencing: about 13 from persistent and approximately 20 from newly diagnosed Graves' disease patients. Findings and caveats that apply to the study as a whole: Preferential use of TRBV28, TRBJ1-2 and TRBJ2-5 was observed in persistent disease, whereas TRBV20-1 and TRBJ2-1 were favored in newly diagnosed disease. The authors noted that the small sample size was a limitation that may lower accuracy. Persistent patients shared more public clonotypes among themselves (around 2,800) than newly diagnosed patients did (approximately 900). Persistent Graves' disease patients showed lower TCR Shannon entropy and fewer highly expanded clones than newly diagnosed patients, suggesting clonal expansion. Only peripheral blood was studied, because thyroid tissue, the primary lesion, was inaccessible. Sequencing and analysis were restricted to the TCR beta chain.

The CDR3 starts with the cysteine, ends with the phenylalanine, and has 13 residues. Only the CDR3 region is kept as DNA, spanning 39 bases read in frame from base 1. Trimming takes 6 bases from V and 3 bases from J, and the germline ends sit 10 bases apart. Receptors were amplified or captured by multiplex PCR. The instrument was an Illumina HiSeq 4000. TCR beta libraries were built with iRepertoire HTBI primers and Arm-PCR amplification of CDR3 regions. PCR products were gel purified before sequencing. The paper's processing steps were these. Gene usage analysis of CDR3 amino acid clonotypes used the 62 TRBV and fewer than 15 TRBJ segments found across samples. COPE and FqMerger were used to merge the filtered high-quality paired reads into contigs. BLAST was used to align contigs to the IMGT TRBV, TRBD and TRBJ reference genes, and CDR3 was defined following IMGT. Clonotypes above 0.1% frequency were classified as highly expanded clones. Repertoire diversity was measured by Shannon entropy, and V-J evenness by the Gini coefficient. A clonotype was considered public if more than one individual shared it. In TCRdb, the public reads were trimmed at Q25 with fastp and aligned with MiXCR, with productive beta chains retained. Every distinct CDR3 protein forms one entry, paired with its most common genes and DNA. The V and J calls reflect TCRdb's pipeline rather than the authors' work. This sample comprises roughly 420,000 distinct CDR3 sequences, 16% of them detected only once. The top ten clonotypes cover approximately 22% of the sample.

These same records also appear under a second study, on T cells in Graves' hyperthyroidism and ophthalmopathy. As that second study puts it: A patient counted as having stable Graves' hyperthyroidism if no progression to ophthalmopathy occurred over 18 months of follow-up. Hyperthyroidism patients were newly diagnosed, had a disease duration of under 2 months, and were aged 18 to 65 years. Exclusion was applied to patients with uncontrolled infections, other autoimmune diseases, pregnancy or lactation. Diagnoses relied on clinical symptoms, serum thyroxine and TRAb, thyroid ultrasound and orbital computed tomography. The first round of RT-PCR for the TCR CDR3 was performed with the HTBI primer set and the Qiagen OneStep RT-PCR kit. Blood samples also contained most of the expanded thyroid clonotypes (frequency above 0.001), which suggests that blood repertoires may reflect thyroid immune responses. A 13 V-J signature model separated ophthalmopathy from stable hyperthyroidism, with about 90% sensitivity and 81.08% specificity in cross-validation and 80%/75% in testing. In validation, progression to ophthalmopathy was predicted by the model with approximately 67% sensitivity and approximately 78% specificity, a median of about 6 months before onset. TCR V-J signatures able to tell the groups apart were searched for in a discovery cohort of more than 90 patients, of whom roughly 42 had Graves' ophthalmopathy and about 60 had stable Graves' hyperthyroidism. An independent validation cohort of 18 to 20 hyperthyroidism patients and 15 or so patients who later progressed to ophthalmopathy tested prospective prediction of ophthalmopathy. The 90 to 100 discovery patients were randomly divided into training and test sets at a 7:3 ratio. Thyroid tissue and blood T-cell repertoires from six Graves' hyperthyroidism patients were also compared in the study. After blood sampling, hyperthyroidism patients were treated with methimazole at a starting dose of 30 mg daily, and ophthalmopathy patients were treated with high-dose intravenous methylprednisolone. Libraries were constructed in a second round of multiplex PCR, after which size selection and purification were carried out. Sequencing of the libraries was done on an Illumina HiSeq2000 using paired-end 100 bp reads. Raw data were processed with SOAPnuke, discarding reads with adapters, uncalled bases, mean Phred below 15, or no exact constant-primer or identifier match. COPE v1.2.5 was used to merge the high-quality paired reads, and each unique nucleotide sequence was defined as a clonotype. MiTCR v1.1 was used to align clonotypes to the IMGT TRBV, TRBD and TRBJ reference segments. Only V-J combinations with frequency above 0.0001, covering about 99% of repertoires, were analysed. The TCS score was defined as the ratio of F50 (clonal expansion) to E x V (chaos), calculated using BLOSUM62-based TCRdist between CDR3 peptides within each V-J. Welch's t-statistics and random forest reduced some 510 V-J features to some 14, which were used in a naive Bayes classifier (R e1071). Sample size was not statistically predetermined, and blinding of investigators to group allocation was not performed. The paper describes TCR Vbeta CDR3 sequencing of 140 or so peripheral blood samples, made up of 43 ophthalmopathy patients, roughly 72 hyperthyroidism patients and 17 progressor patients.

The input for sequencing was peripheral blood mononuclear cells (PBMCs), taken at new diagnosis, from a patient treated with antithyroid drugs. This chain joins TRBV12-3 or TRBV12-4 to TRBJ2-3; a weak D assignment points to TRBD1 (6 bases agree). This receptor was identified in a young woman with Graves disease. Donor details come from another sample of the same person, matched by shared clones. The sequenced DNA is TGTGCCAGCAGAACAGGGAGAACAGATACGCAGTATTTT. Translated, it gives CASRTGRTDTQYF.